Shown below are 7 T cell receptor beta chains from a single sample sequenced in a study of early stage breast cancer tumors. TCRdb's table, derived via immunoSEQ multiplex PCR, lists solely in-frame clones and lacks some. The top ten clones hold about 25% of a sample with 4,000 to 5,500 clones, 64% of them seen once. Specimen: breast tumor tissue. Receptors were obtained from a person between 45 and 65 years old with breast cancer.

The chain uses TRBV18 and TRBJ1-2; possibly TRBD1 for D (5 bases). This CDR3 is built from 13 residues. Germline assignment: CDR1 KGHSH and CDR2 LQKENI. Trimming stripped 3 bases from V and 3 bases from J, with 8 bases between. The CDR3 loop reads CASSPGTDYGYTF. CDR3 nucleotide sequence: TGTGCCAGCTCACCTGGGACGGACTATGGCTACACCTTC.

The chain carries TRBV7-2 and TRBJ2-1; TRBD2 might be the D (5 bases). The CDR3 is made up of 12 amino acids. The germline V and J ends were trimmed by 1 base and 15 bases, with 13 bases remaining between them. The germline gives CDR1 SGHTA, CDR2 FQGNSA. The CDR3 region is CASSLEAGRRFF. CDR3 sequence (DNA): TGTGCCAGCAGCTTAGAGGCGGGTCGGAGGTTCTTC.

The rearrangement links TRBV5-1 to TRBJ2-5, with D tentatively TRBD1 or TRBD2 (5 bases each). The CDR3 is 16 residues long. The germline CDR1 and CDR2 sequences are SGHRS and YFSETQ. The germline V and J ends were trimmed by 0 bases and 0 bases, with 12 bases remaining between them. The CDR3 DNA follows: TGCGCCAGCAGCTTGGCTCCGGGGACGTACCAAGAGACCCAGTACTTC. Translating gives CASSLAPGTYQETQYF.

This clone has a single count. The V and J genes are TRBV7-8 and TRBJ2-3; no firm D call. The germline V gene has CDR1 SGHVS and CDR2 FQNEAQ. The CDR3 loop spans 15 amino acids. V was trimmed by 1 base and J by 2 bases, leaving 10 bases between them. CDR3: CASSLVTGNTDTQYF. CDR3 in DNA: TGTGCCAGCAGCTTAGTTACGGGTAACACAGATACGCAGTATTTT.

The V gene is TRBV9, the J gene TRBJ2-5; the D gene is possibly TRBD2 (6 bases). Germline CDR1 reads SGDLS; CDR2 reads YYNGEE. Between the trimmed V and J ends, which lost 5 bases and 2 bases, there was a span of 16 bases. The CDR3 has 15 amino acids. The chain's CDR3 is CASSSYGTVQETQYF. CDR3 DNA: TGTGCCAGCAGTTCCTATGGGACTGTACAAGAGACCCAGTACTTC.

The V gene is TRBV6-5, the J gene TRBJ2-1; D tentatively reads TRBD1 or TRBD2 (5 bases each). CDR1 MNHEY and CDR2 SVGAGI come from the germline V gene. The CDR3 is made up of 13 amino acids. V was clipped by 9 bases and J by 10 bases, with 19 bases between them. The CDR3 DNA is TGTGCCAGTTCCCGGGACCAGCTGAAAGAGCAGTTCTTC. Translation: CASSRDQLKEQFF.

The genes are TRBV19 and TRBJ1-5; D is undetermined. The V and J ends lost 6 bases and 7 bases respectively, with 13 bases between them. Germline assignment: CDR1 LNHDA and CDR2 SQIVND (reference sequence). This CDR3 comprises 13 residues. The DNA for the CDR3 is TGTGCCAGTAGCCCTGTCCCGGGGCAGCCCCAGCATTTT. Amino acid sequence: CASSPVPGQPQHF.